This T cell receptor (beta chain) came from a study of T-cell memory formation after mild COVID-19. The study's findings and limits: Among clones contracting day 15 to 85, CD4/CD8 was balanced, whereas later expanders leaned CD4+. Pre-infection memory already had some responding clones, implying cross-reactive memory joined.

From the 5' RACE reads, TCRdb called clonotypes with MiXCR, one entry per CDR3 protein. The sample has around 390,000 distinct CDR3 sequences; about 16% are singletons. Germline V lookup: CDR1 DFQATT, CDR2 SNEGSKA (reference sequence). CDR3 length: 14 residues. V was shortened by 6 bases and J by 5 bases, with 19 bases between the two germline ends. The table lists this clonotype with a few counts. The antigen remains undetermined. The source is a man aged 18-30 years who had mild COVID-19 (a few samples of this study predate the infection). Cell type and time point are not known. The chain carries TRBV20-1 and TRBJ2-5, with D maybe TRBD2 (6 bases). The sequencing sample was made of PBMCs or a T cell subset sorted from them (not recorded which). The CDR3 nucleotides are TGCAGTGCCACACGACTAGAGGGGACGGAGACCCAGTACTTC. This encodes CSATRLEGTETQYF.